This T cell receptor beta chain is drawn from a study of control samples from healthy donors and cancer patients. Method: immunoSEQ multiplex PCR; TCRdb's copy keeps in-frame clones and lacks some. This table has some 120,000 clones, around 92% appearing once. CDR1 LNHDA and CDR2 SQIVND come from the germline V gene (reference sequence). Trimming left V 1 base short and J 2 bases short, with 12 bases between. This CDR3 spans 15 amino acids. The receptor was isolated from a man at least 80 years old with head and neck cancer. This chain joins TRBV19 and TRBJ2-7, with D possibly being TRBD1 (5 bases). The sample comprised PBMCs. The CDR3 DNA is TGTGCCAGTAGTATAGGTACAGGCGTTCCCTACGAGCAGTACTTC. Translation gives CASSIGTGVPYEQYF. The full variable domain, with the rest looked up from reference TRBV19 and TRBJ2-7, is DGGITQSPKYLFRKEGQNVTLSCEQNLNHDAMYWYRQDPGQGLRLIYYSQIVNDFQKGDIAEGYSVSREKKESFPLTVTSAQKNPTAFYLCASSIGTGVPYEQYFGPGTRLTVT.